Shown below are 23 T cell receptor beta chains from a single sample sequenced in a study of identical twins' blood T cells (dated by TCRdb to about 2013). Receptor libraries were prepared by 5' RACE. For sequencing, an Illumina Genome Analyzer IIx was employed. TCRdb passed the public sequencing reads through fastp at Q25 and MiXCR, retaining productive beta sequences. Here each entry gathers all rows of one CDR3 protein and keeps the most common genes and DNA. Present in this sample are around 380,000 distinct CDR3 sequences, roughly 31% of which were seen just once. The leading ten clones occupy 5.5% to 6.5% of the sample. Sequenced: PBMCs. These receptor sequences come from a woman aged 18 to 50 in good health.

This clonotype was counted a few times. The J gene is TRBJ2-5, the V gene TRBV20-1, with D perhaps TRBD1 (6 bases). Germline V gene sequence: CDR1 DFQATT, CDR2 SNEGSKA (reference sequence). Trimming removed 5 bases at V and 2 bases at J, with 15 bases between. There are 14 residues in the CDR3. The DNA for the CDR3 is TGCAGTGCTCGGACAGCTAAAAATCAAGAGACCCAGTACTTC. Translation gives CSARTAKNQETQYF.

The chain is built from TRBV29-1 and TRBJ1-2, with 8 bases matching TRBD1. CDR1 SQVTM and CDR2 ANQGSEA come from the germline V gene. The CDR3 extends over 12 amino acids. V shed 3 bases and J 6 bases; nucleotides not matched to a gene: 3. DNA of the CDR3: TGCAGCGTTGACAGGGGGCGCGATGGCTACACCTTC. This translates into CSVDRGRDGYTF.

This clonotype was recorded a few times. The V and J genes are TRBV25-1 and TRBJ2-2, with 7 bases aligning to TRBD1. Germline V lookup: CDR1 MGHDK, CDR2 SYGVNS. J gave up 6 bases and V 8 bases, and 3 bases lay outside the gene matches. The CDR3 contains 12 residues. For the CDR3, the DNA is TGTGCCAGCGTGACAGGGCCCGGGGAGCTGTTTTTT. Amino acid sequence: CASVTGPGELFF.

This clonotype was counted at least ten times. The V call is TRBV10-3, the J call TRBJ1-1, with TRBD1 matching 7 bases. Germline V gene lookup returns CDR1 ENHRY and CDR2 SYGVKD. With 7 bases clipped from V and 5 bases from J, the junction kept 7 bases outside the gene matches. The CDR3 is 13 residues long. The CDR3 DNA reads TGTGCCATCATGCGCCAGGGGGGAACTGAAGCTTTCTTT. This sequence encodes CAIMRQGGTEAFF.

This rearrangement joins TRBV29-1 to TRBJ1-1, with D possibly TRBD1 on 6 matching bases. The V and J ends lost 6 bases and 10 bases respectively, with 15 bases between them. Germline CDR1 and CDR2: SQVTM and ANQGSEA. The CDR3 runs 11 residues. CDR3 in DNA: TGCAGCGTGGGGGCTAGAGGTGGAGCTTTCTTT. Translation gives CSVGARGGAFF.

This clonotype was seen a handful of times. The chain has TRBV4-2 and TRBJ2-3; 10 bases agree with TRBD2. The V and J ends lost 4 bases and 2 bases, in that order; junction bases with no gene match: 9. The CDR3 is 17 amino acids. Germline V gene lookup returns CDR1 LGHNA and CDR2 YNFKEQ. CDR3 residues: CASSPHGAGGNTDTQYF. The CDR3 nucleotides are TGTGCCAGCAGCCCCCACGGAGCGGGGGGGAACACAGATACGCAGTATTTT.

On this clonotype: One junction end disagrees with the germline gene, perhaps due to a read error. This rearrangement joins TRBV24-1 to TRBJ1-2; D is perhaps TRBD1 (6 bases). The CDR3 has 13 amino acids. CDR1 KGHDR and CDR2 SFDVKD come from the germline V gene. CDR3 region: CGTSDRRGYGYTF. The CDR3 coding sequence is TGTGGCACCAGTGACAGGAGGGGCTATGGCTACACCTTC.

CDR3 amino acids: CASSQAGDLHF. CDR3 nucleotide sequence: TGTGCCAGCAGCCAAGCCGGGGACCTCCACTTT. The J gene is TRBJ1-6, the V gene TRBV14, with D unclear. The length of the CDR3 is 11 residues. Between the trimmed V and J ends, which lost 1 base and 15 bases, there was a span of 7 bases. Germline assignment: CDR1 SGHDN and CDR2 FVKESK.

This clonotype has only one observation. The rearrangement joins TRBV7-9 to TRBJ1-4; the D is unclear. The ends were cut back, 8 bases at V and 4 bases at J, with 8 bases in the middle. The germline V gene encodes CDR1 SEHNR and CDR2 FQNEAQ (reference sequence). CDR3 size: 12 residues. The CDR3 reads CASQSFNEKLFF. CDR3 bases: TGTGCCAGCCAGAGCTTTAATGAAAAACTGTTTTTT.

Points on this clonotype: A single base separates this from a much larger clone, so it may be a read error. The J gene is TRBJ2-7, the V gene TRBV5-1; tentatively, D is TRBD2 (5 bases). CDR1 is SGHRS, CDR2 YFSETQ, per germline. This CDR3 comprises 14 residues. In nucleotides, the CDR3 is TGCGCCAGCAGTTCGTGGACTGATTCCTACGATCAGTACTTC. Translating it yields CASSSWTDSYDQYF.

The chain employs TRBV18 and TRBJ1-1, with D unresolved. Trimming cost V 1 base and J 4 bases, with 16 bases left between them. The CDR3 totals 16 residues. CDR1 is KGHSH and CDR2 is LQKENI in the germline V gene. DNA of the CDR3: TGTGCCAGCTCACCACTTGACGGGGAATTCGGCACTGAAGCTTTCTTT. Its protein is CASSPLDGEFGTEAFF.

Points on this clonotype: Compared with germline, one end of the junction differs, possibly owing to a read error. The J gene is TRBJ1-1, the V gene TRBV12-3 or TRBV12-4; no definite D call. The CDR3 contains 13 residues. In nucleotides, the CDR3 is TGTGCCAGCAACGATCAGGCAAACACTGAAGCTCTCTTT. Encoded protein: CASNDQANTEALF.

The sample holds many counts of this clonotype. The CDR3 sequence is CSARKRTGGSGTRSTDTQYF. The CDR3 DNA is TGCAGTGCTAGAAAACGTACAGGGGGCTCCGGGACTAGGAGCACAGATACGCAGTATTTT. The genes are TRBV20-1 and TRBJ2-3; D may be TRBD1 (9 bases). Germline CDR1 DFQATT, CDR2 SNEGSKA (reference sequence). The V end lost 2 bases, the J end lost 0 bases, and 27 bases lay between the germline ends. The CDR3 consists of 20 residues.

This clonotype was detected a few times. The junction departs from germline at one end; a sequencing error may be responsible. The chain couples TRBV25-1 to TRBJ1-3, with no clear D. Per germline, CDR1 MGHDK and CDR2 SYGVNS. The CDR3 contains 12 residues. The CDR3 is CVSSFAGNTIYF. The CDR3 bases are TGTGTCAGCAGTTTCGCAGGAAACACCATATATTTT.

The rearrangement uses TRBV9 and TRBJ1-4; 7 bases map to TRBD1. CDR3 length equals 15 residues. The V gene's germline CDR1 is SGDLS and CDR2 YYNGEE. V gave up 4 bases and J gave up 5 bases; unmatched junction bases: 8. The CDR3: CASSTPGQRNEKLFF. The CDR3 DNA follows: TGTGCCAGCAGCACTCCGGGACAGAGAAATGAAAAACTGTTTTTT.

This clonotype has a handful of counts. The rearrangement uses TRBV28 and TRBJ2-1; D call uncertain. V lost 3 bases to trimming and J lost 7 bases, with 13 bases between them. The germline V gene has CDR1 MDHEN and CDR2 SYDVKM. This CDR3 spans 14 amino acids. The CDR3 nucleotides read TGTGCCAGCAGTTTGATCGGACGGTCAAATGAGCAGTTCTTC. Translation gives CASSLIGRSNEQFF.

This clonotype has only a few counts. The chain has TRBV3-1 and TRBJ1-1; D is ambiguous. The germline V gene has CDR1 LGHDT and CDR2 YNNKEL (reference sequence). Between the trimmed V and J ends, which lost 0 bases and 1 base, there was a span of 12 bases. There are 16 residues in the CDR3. CDR3: CASSQDASRWNTEAFF. In DNA form, the CDR3 reads TGTGCCAGCAGCCAAGACGCAAGTCGATGGAACACTGAAGCTTTCTTT.

This clonotype was counted at least ten times. The rearrangement uses TRBV4-3 and TRBJ1-2; D call uncertain. The CDR3 length is 14 residues. The V gene's germline CDR1 is LGHNA and CDR2 YSLEER. Trimming took off 0 bases at V and 2 bases at J, with 7 bases between the two ends. The CDR3 DNA reads as TGCGCCAGCAGCCAAGAATCCAGAAACTATGGCTACACCTTC. It is translated as CASSQESRNYGYTF.

This clonotype was picked up a small number of times. The V gene is TRBV3-1, the J gene TRBJ2-5; D might be TRBD1 (6 bases). The CDR3 runs to 14 residues. Germline V lookup: CDR1 LGHDT, CDR2 YNNKEL (reference sequence). The V end was cut by 2 bases, the J end by 2 bases, with 9 bases between. CDR3 loop: CASSQRTAQETQYF. As DNA, the CDR3 is TGTGCCAGCAGCCAACGGACAGCGCAAGAGACCCAGTACTTC.

Only a few counts were recorded for this clonotype. The chain is built from TRBV7-2 and TRBJ1-5; D remains ambiguous. Trimming stripped 1 base from V and 4 bases from J, with 11 bases between. Germline values: CDR1 SGHTA, CDR2 FQGNSA. This CDR3 is built from 15 residues. The CDR3 is CASSLGPGLNQPQHF. In DNA, the CDR3 is TGTGCCAGCAGCTTAGGTCCTGGCCTTAATCAGCCCCAGCATTTT. The full variable domain, its missing parts supplied by reference TRBV7-2 and TRBJ1-5, is GAGVSQSPSNKVTEKGKDVELRCDPISGHTALYWYRQSLGQGLEFLIYFQGNSAPDKSGLPSDRFSAERTGGSVSTLTIQRTQQEDSAVYLCASSLGPGLNQPQHFGDGTRLSIL.

Notes on this clonotype: Possible read error: a much larger clone is one base away. The V and J genes are TRBV11-1 and TRBJ2-1; tentative D call: TRBD2 (5 bases). The germline V gene has CDR1 SGHAT and CDR2 FQDESV (reference sequence). The length of the CDR3 is 12 residues. V gave up 5 bases and J gave up 7 bases, with 9 bases separating them. The CDR3 bases are TGTGCCAGCAGCGCAACTAGAAATGAGCAGTTCTTC. The encoded protein is CASSATRNEQFF. The full variable domain, with the rest looked up from reference TRBV11-1 and TRBJ2-1, is EAEVAQSPRYKITEKSQAVAFWCDPISGHATLYWYRQILGQGPELLVQFQDESVVDDSQLPKDRFSAERLKGVDSTLKIQPAELGDSAMYLCASSATRNEQFFGPGTRLTVL.

Regarding this clonotype: The junction differs from germline at one of its ends, possibly a read error. The chain has TRBV6-1 and TRBJ1-2, with D unresolved. CDR1 and CDR2 (germline): MNHNS, SASEGT. This CDR3 spans 12 amino acids. The CDR3 nucleotides are TGTGCCGGCAGTGAAGGCGGCTATGGCTACACCTTC. Amino acids: CAGSEGGYGYTF.

This CDR3 reads CASSEVFWGDGYTF. Written as DNA, the CDR3 is TGTGCCAGCAGTGAAGTTTTCTGGGGGGATGGCTACACCTTC. The J gene is TRBJ1-2, the V gene TRBV2; tentatively, D is TRBD1 (5 bases). Germline values: CDR1 SNHLY, CDR2 FYNNEI. This CDR3 contains 14 residues. V shed 1 base and J shed 6 bases, with 12 bases lying between them.